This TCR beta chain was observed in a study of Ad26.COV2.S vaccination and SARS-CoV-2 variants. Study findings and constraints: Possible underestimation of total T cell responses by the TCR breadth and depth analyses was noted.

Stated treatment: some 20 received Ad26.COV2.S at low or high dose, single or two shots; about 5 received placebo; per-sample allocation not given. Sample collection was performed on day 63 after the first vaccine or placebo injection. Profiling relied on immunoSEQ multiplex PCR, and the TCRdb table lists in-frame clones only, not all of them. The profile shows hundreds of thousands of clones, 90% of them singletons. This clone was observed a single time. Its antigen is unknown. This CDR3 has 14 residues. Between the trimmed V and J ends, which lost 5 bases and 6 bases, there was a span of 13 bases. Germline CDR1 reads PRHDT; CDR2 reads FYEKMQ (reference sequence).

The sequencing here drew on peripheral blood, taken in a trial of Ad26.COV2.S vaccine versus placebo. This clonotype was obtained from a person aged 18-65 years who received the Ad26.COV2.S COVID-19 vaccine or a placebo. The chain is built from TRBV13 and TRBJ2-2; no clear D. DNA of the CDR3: TGTGCCAGCAGCCCGTGGACGAGGCCCGGGGAGCTGTTTTTT. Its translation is CASSPWTRPGELFF.